What follows are 3 T cell receptor beta chains derived from one specimen sequenced in a study of CD8 T cells in ankylosing spondylitis. One entry per CDR3 protein results from TCRdb running MiXCR on the 5' RACE reads. The sample lists 220,000 or so distinct CDR3 sequences; 10% were seen once. Source material: blood, either unsorted or a sorted T cell fraction (not recorded which). The receptors derive from a male donor with ankylosing spondylitis or in good health (not recorded which).

V usage is TRBV12-3 or TRBV12-4 and J usage is TRBJ2-5; 12 bases are a match to TRBD2. The CDR3 totals 16 residues. V lost 6 bases, J lost 4 bases, and 9 bases stayed unmatched. The DNA of the CDR3 is TGTGCCAGCAGCCTACTAGCGGGGGGATTGTCAGAGACCCAGTACTTC. Translation gives CASSLLAGGLSETQYF.

The V and J genes are TRBV20-1 and TRBJ2-7; the D is unclear. V was pared by 3 bases and J by 6 bases, with 15 bases between. From germline, CDR1 is DFQATT and CDR2 SNEGSKA (reference sequence). The CDR3 contains 13 residues. CDR3 residues: CSARERYISEQYF. CDR3 coding DNA: TGCAGTGCTAGGGAACGATACATAAGCGAGCAGTACTTC.

This clonotype occurred many times. This chain links TRBV5-1 with TRBJ1-1; D uncertain. The CDR3 spans 14 residues. V lost 2 bases to trimming and J lost 4 bases, with 12 bases between them. Germline V gives CDR1 SGHRS, CDR2 YFSETQ. The CDR3 loop is CASSLRIEGTEAFF. The DNA for the CDR3 is TGCGCCAGCAGCTTAAGGATCGAGGGCACTGAAGCTTTCTTT.